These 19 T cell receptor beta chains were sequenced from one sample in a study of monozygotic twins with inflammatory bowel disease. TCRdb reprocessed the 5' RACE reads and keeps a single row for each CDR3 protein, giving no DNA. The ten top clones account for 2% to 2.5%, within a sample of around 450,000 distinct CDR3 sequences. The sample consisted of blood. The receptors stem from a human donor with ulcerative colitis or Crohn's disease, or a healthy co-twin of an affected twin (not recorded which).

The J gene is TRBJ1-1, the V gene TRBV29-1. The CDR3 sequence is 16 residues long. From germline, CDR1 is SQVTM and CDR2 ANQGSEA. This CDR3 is CSVVSNAGTDNTEAFF.

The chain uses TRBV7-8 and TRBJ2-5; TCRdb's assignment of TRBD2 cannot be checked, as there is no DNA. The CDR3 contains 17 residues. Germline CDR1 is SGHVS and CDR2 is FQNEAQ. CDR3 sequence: CASSFRASGRAGETQYF.

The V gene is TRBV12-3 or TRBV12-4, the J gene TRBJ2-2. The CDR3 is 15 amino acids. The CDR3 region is CASTQVGVNTGELFF.

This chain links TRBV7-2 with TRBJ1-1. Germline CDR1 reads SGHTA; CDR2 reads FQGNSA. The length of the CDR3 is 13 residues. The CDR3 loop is CATNGYMNTEAFF.

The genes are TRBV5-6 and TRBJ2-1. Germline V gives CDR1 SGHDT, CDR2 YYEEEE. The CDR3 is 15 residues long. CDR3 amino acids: CASSLGGQPYNEQFF.

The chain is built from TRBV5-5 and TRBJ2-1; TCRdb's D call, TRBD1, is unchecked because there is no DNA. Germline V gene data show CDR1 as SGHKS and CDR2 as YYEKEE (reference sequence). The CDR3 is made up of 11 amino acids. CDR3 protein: CASSFRGEQFF.

The CDR3 reads CASSRGGLYGYTF. The genes are TRBV27 and TRBJ1-2; the TRBD1 assignment by TCRdb is unverifiable without DNA. Germline CDR1 reads MNHEY; CDR2 reads SMNVEV (reference sequence). CDR3 size: 13 residues.

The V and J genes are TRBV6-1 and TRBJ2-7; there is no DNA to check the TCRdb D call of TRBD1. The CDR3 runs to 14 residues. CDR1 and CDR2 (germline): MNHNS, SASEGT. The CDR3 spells CASSPLGGTYEQYF.

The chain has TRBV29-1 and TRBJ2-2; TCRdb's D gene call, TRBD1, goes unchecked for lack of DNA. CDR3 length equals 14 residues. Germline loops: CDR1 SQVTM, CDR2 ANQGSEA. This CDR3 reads CSGMTGSGTGELFF.

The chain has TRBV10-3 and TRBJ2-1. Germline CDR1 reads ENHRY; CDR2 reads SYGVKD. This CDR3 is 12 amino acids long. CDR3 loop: CAISVDYNEQFF.

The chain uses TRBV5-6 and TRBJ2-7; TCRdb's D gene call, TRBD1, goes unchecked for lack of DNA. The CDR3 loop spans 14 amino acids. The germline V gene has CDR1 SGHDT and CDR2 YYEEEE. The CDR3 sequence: CASNRGSGRYEQYF.

CDR3 region: CASSYLADTQYF. The chain employs TRBV7-9 and TRBJ2-3. Germline V lookup: CDR1 SEHNR, CDR2 FQNEAQ (reference sequence). CDR3 length: 12 residues.

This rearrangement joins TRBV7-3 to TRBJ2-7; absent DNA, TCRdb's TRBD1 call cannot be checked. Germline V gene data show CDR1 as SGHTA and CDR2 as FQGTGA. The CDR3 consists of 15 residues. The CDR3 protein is CASSAGQSSSYEQYF. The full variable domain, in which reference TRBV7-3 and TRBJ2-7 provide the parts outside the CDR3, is GAGVSQTPSNKVTEKGKYVELRCDPISGHTALYWYRQSLGQGPEFLIYFQGTGAADDSGLPNDRFFAVRPEGSVSTLKIQRTERGDSAVYLCASSAGQSSSYEQYFGPGTRLTVT.

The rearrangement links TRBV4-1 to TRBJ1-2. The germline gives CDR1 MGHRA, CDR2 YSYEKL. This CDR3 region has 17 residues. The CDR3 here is CASSQDPDYLLGYGYTF.

The CDR3 sequence: CASSLGQINYGYTF. V and J are TRBV3-1 and TRBJ1-2; lacking DNA, the TRBD1 call made by TCRdb goes unchecked. The CDR3 consists of 14 residues. The germline CDR1 and CDR2 sequences are LGHDT and YNNKEL (reference sequence).

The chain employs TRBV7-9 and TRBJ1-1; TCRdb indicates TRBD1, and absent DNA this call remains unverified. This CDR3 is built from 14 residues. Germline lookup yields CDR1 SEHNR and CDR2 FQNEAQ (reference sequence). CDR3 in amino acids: CASSLDTMNTEAFF. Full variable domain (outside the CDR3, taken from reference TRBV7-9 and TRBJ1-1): DTGVSQNPRHKITKRGQNVTFRCDPISEHNRLYWYRQTLGQGPEFLTYFQNEAQLEKSRLLSDRFSAERPKGSFSTLEIQRTEQGDSAMYLCASSLDTMNTEAFFGQGTRLTVV.

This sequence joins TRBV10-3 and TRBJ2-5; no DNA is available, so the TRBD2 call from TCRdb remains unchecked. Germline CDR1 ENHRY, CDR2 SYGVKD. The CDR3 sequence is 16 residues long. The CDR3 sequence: CAISPQPLAGHETQYF.

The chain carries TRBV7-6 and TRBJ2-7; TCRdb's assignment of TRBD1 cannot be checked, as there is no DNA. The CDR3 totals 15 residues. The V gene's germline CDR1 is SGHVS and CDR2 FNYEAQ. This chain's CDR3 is CASSPMARATYEQYF.

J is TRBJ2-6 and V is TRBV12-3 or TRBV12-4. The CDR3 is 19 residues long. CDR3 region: CASSLRNEVVSSGANVLTF.